This entry lists 18 T cell receptor beta chains sequenced from one sample in a study of T-cell memory formation after mild COVID-19. TCRdb re-called the 5' RACE reads with MiXCR, one entry per CDR3 protein. The table includes 150,000 to 200,000 distinct CDR3 sequences, around a tenth detected once. Input material: PBMCs or a T cell subset sorted from them (not recorded which). These receptors all come from a man between 18 and 29 years old who had mild COVID-19 (a few samples of this study predate the infection). Cell type and time point are not known.

This clonotype has ten or more counts. The genes are TRBV3-1 and TRBJ1-2, with unresolved D. The CDR3 runs to 13 residues. With 0 bases removed from V and 5 bases from J, the gap between germline ends came to 7 bases. Germline V CDR1 and CDR2: LGHDT, YNNKEL (reference sequence). The DNA of the CDR3 is TGTGCCAGCAGCCAAGATGGCGGTTATGGCTACACCTTC. Translating gives CASSQDGGYGYTF.

This sequence joins TRBV4-2 and TRBJ2-7; D not resolved. V was trimmed by 0 bases and J by 6 bases, leaving 9 bases between them. Germline V gives CDR1 LGHNA, CDR2 YNFKEQ. There are 13 residues in the CDR3. CDR3 nucleotides: TGTGCCAGCAGCCAAGATTCTGGCCGCGAGCAGTACGTC. Translation: CASSQDSGREQYV.

The V and J genes are TRBV29-1 and TRBJ1-5, with TRBD1 as a possible D gene (5 bases). Germline V CDR1 and CDR2: SQVTM, ANQGSEA. V lost 4 bases to trimming and J lost 3 bases, with 10 bases between them. This CDR3 is built from 13 residues. The CDR3 DNA reads as TGCAGCGTTGTCGAGGGGATCAATCAGCCCCAGCATTTT. Protein: CSVVEGINQPQHF.

This clonotype was observed a handful of times. The rearrangement joins TRBV4-3 to TRBJ2-1; D is ambiguous. Germline V CDR1 and CDR2: LGHNA, YSLEER. This CDR3 spans 16 amino acids. V was cut by 0 bases and J by 0 bases, with 9 bases left in between. This CDR3 reads CASSQESSVSYNEQFF. Written as DNA, the CDR3 is TGCGCCAGCAGCCAAGAGAGTTCAGTCTCCTACAATGAGCAGTTCTTC.

The CDR3 sequence is CASTSSGAGNSPLHF. The CDR3 DNA is TGTGCCAGCACTTCCTCAGGCGCAGGGAATTCACCCCTCCACTTT. V gene TRBV27 combines with J gene TRBJ1-6; tentatively, D is TRBD1 (5 bases). V dropped 7 bases and J dropped 7 bases, with 17 bases sitting between them. The germline V gene encodes CDR1 MNHEY and CDR2 SMNVEV (reference sequence). The CDR3 is 15 residues long.

This chain uses TRBV12-3 or TRBV12-4 with TRBJ1-1; TRBD1 matches 7 bases. J was trimmed by 5 bases and V by 5 bases; bases with no gene match: 8. This CDR3 is built from 14 residues. CDR3 loop: CASSPRQGWTEAFF. The CDR3 DNA is TGTGCCAGCAGTCCTCGACAGGGATGGACTGAAGCTTTCTTT.

The rearrangement uses TRBV27 and TRBJ2-7; possible D gene TRBD2, 6 bases. The V gene lost 3 bases and the J gene lost 4 bases, with 13 bases spanning the gap. The CDR3 sequence is 14 residues long. CDR1 MNHEY and CDR2 SMNVEV come from the germline V gene (reference sequence). CDR3 protein: CASSFRAGYYEQYF. The CDR3 nucleotides read TGTGCCAGCAGTTTTAGAGCGGGTTATTACGAGCAGTACTTC.

The V and J genes are TRBV9 and TRBJ1-1, with 7 positions matching TRBD1. The CDR3 runs to 15 residues. V lost 0 bases, J lost 1 base, and 3 bases stayed unmatched. Per the germline V gene, CDR1 is SGDLS and CDR2 is YYNGEE. The CDR3 loop is CASSVAGTANTEAFF. CDR3 sequence (DNA): TGTGCCAGCAGCGTAGCCGGGACAGCGAACACTGAAGCTTTCTTT. Using reference TRBV9 and TRBJ1-1 for the parts outside the CDR3, the full variable domain is DSGVTQTPKHLITATGQRVTLRCSPRSGDLSVYWYQQSLDQGLQFLIQYYNGEERAKGNILERFSAQQFPDLHSELNLSSLELGDSALYFCASSVAGTANTEAFFGQGTRLTVV.

This chain connects TRBV7-9 to TRBJ1-2; D gene unclear. The CDR3 is made up of 13 amino acids. The germline V gene has CDR1 SEHNR and CDR2 FQNEAQ (reference sequence). Trimming removed 4 bases at V and 3 bases at J, with 9 bases between. CDR3 residues: CASSSGPHYGYTF. Written as DNA, the CDR3 is TGTGCCAGCAGCTCCGGGCCCCACTATGGCTACACCTTC.

The J gene is TRBJ1-1, the V gene TRBV6-5; D is undetermined. Looked up from germline, CDR1 is MNHEY and CDR2 is SVGAGI. Trimming took 6 bases from V and 0 from J, leaving 8 bases between them. CDR3 length equals 13 residues. CDR3 sequence: CASRTSMNTEAFF. The CDR3 coding sequence is TGTGCCAGCAGGACCTCCATGAACACTGAAGCTTTCTTT.

This clonotype has a handful of counts. DNA for the CDR3: TGCAGTGCTAGAGATCCCGGGGCTAGCGGGGGGACTCCCTACGAGCAGTACGTC. Translated: CSARDPGASGGTPYEQYV. The V and J genes are TRBV20-1 and TRBJ2-7; 11 nucleotides match TRBD2. Germline CDR1 is DFQATT and CDR2 is SNEGSKA (reference sequence). The CDR3 has 18 amino acids. Unmatched junction bases numbered 12, after V lost 0 bases and J lost 2 bases.

This clonotype was seen a few times. The rearrangement joins TRBV10-3 to TRBJ2-7; 8 bases map to TRBD2. Germline assignment: CDR1 ENHRY and CDR2 SYGVKD. V lost 8 bases and J lost 5; bases outside the gene matches: 14. This CDR3 region has 15 residues. CDR3 loop: CAIGTGGGSPHEQYF. CDR3 bases: TGTGCCATCGGAACAGGCGGGGGGTCCCCGCACGAGCAGTACTTC.

The genes are TRBV11-2 and TRBJ2-3; 7 bases fit TRBD2. With V trimmed by 5 bases and J by 4 bases, 6 bases remained unmatched. Germline V CDR1 and CDR2: SGHAT, FQNNGV. The CDR3 length is 14 residues. CDR3 in amino acids: CASSASSGADTQYF. The CDR3 nucleotides read TGTGCCAGCAGCGCCAGCAGCGGGGCAGATACGCAGTATTTT.

This clonotype has a handful of counts. The chain couples TRBV5-1 to TRBJ1-6; D possibly corresponds to TRBD1 (5 bases). V was shortened by 0 bases and J by 10 bases, with 14 bases between the two germline ends. CDR1 is SGHRS and CDR2 is YFSETQ in the germline V gene. The CDR3 contains 15 residues. The CDR3 DNA sequence: TGCGCCAGCAGCTTGGAATGGGCAGGGCAATCACCCCTCCACTTT. Amino acid sequence: CASSLEWAGQSPLHF.

The chain combines TRBV7-9 with TRBJ2-1, with D possibly being TRBD1 (7 bases). The CDR3 has 14 residues. Germline CDR1 is SEHNR and CDR2 is FQNEAQ (reference sequence). V lost 3 bases to trimming and J lost 3 bases, with 9 bases between them. CDR3 loop: CASSFRGDYNEQFF. CDR3 bases: TGTGCCAGCAGCTTCAGGGGGGACTACAATGAGCAGTTCTTC. The entire variable domain, with the rest obtained from reference TRBV7-9 and TRBJ2-1, is as follows: DTGVSQNPRHKITKRGQNVTFRCDPISEHNRLYWYRQTLGQGPEFLTYFQNEAQLEKSRLLSDRFSAERPKGSFSTLEIQRTEQGDSAMYLCASSFRGDYNEQFFGPGTRLTVL.

The sample holds a few counts of this clonotype. The chain employs TRBV7-2 and TRBJ2-1; the D is unclear. The ends were cut back, 3 bases at V and 8 bases at J, with 5 bases in the middle. The germline V gene encodes CDR1 SGHTA and CDR2 FQGNSA. This CDR3 has 11 residues. CDR3 sequence: CASSFFHEQFF. The CDR3 bases are TGTGCCAGCAGCTTTTTCCATGAGCAGTTCTTC.

In this sample, this clonotype turned up a few times. The chain combines TRBV23-1 with TRBJ2-4; maybe TRBD2 (6 bases). TRBV23-1 is sorted into the ORF group, with uncertain function. With 3 bases removed from V and 0 bases from J, the gap between germline ends came to 15 bases. This CDR3 comprises 17 residues. CDR3 sequence reads: CASSQGGSELAKNIQYF. CDR3 DNA sequence: TGCGCCAGCAGTCAGGGGGGAAGCGAACTAGCCAAAAACATTCAGTACTTC.

This clonotype was seen more than once but under ten times. J is TRBJ2-3 and V is TRBV29-1, with unresolved D. Per the germline V gene, CDR1 is SQVTM and CDR2 is ANQGSEA. The CDR3 has 14 residues. V gave up 4 bases and J gave up 3 bases, with 14 bases separating them. DNA of the CDR3: TGCAGCGTTGCCGAGAATTTCCGGACAGATACGCAGTATTTT. This gives the protein CSVAENFRTDTQYF.